This entry lists 32 T cell receptor beta chains sequenced from one sample in a study of blood T cell repertoires in COVID-19. The repertoire was sequenced with immunoSEQ multiplex PCR; TCRdb's copy has only in-frame clones and lacks some. The sample shows around 100,000 clones, 80% to 90% of them seen only once. Specimen: PBMCs or T cells enriched from blood (not recorded which). These receptors were taken from a woman between 50 and 59 years old who had recovered from COVID-19.

This clone was detected only a few times. The J gene is TRBJ2-3, the V gene TRBV6-6; tentatively, D is TRBD2 (6 bases). The V end was cut by 5 bases, the J end by 2 bases, with 17 bases between. This CDR3 is built from 16 residues. The germline gives CDR1 MNHNY, CDR2 SVGAGI (reference sequence). CDR3 residues: CASSPLGSGTTDTQYF. Here the CDR3 DNA reads TGTGCCAGCAGTCCTTTAGGTAGCGGAACCACAGATACGCAGTATTTT.

The V gene is TRBV28, the J gene TRBJ1-1; D is possibly TRBD1 (5 bases). The CDR3 has 13 amino acids. Germline V gene lookup returns CDR1 MDHEN and CDR2 SYDVKM. Deletions cut 6 bases from V and 7 bases from J, with 15 bases between. The CDR3 region is CASRNGHEVEAFF. For the CDR3, the DNA is TGTGCCAGCAGAAACGGACACGAAGTTGAAGCTTTCTTT.

V gene TRBV11-3 combines with J gene TRBJ2-1; D not resolved. The germline V gene has CDR1 SGHNT and CDR2 YENEEA. CDR3 size: 19 residues. Trimming left V 1 base short and J 5 bases short, with 24 bases between. The CDR3 loop reads CASSLGARTDQSSNNEQFF. In DNA form, the CDR3 reads TGTGCCAGCAGCTTAGGAGCTAGAACTGATCAATCATCGAACAATGAGCAGTTCTTC.

The V gene is TRBV11-2, the J gene TRBJ2-5; 13 bases match TRBD2. Germline CDR1 SGHAT, CDR2 FQNNGV. The CDR3 is 15 residues long. The ends lost 5 bases at V and 3 bases at J; junction bases unmatched: 3. The CDR3 DNA sequence: TGTGCCAGCAGCCTCGGACTAGCGGGGGAAGAGACCCAGTACTTC. This codes for CASSLGLAGEETQYF.

This sequence joins TRBV28 and TRBJ1-5; a possible D gene is TRBD1 (5 bases). CDR1 is MDHEN and CDR2 is SYDVKM in the germline V gene. V was pared by 2 bases and J by 7 bases, with 15 bases between. The CDR3 is made up of 15 amino acids. The CDR3 DNA is TGTGCCAGCAGTTTAATCAAGGGGATGGGGCAGCCCCAGCATTTT. Translated: CASSLIKGMGQPQHF.

The rearrangement uses TRBV27 and TRBJ1-2; 7 bases fit TRBD1. The V gene end was trimmed by 2 bases and the J gene end by 7 bases; junction bases not matched to a gene: 4. This CDR3 has 13 amino acids. Germline V gene lookup returns CDR1 MNHEY and CDR2 SMNVEV (reference sequence). This CDR3 reads CASSLKNRGGYTF. CDR3 nucleotides: TGTGCCAGCAGTTTAAAAAACAGGGGTGGCTACACCTTC.

The chain links TRBV29-1 to TRBJ1-1; D gene uncertain. Trimming removed 4 bases at V and 4 bases at J, with 13 bases between. The CDR3 has 13 amino acids. Germline V gene lookup returns CDR1 SQVTM and CDR2 ANQGSEA. CDR3: CSVAQRGATEAFF. CDR3 sequence (DNA): TGCAGCGTTGCGCAGCGGGGAGCCACTGAAGCTTTCTTT. The entire variable domain, with the rest obtained from reference TRBV29-1 and TRBJ1-1, is as follows: SAVISQKPSRDICQRGTSLTIQCQVDSQVTMMFWYRQQPGQSLTLIATANQGSEATYESGFVIDKFPISRPNLTFSTLTVSNMSPEDSSIYLCSVAQRGATEAFFGQGTRLTVV.

The rearrangement uses TRBV6-5 and TRBJ1-2; perhaps TRBD1 as D (6 bases). Germline lookup yields CDR1 MNHEY and CDR2 SVGAGI. This CDR3 contains 14 residues. Trimming stripped 6 bases from V and 3 bases from J, with 14 bases between. The CDR3 reads CASSSFGQYYGYTF. CDR3 in DNA: TGTGCCAGCAGCAGCTTCGGACAGTACTATGGCTACACCTTC.

V usage is TRBV5-1 and J usage is TRBJ2-3; 9 bases fit TRBD1. The CDR3 loop spans 15 amino acids. With 4 bases clipped from V and 4 bases from J, the junction kept 7 bases outside the gene matches. Looked up from germline, CDR1 is SGHRS and CDR2 is YFSETQ. The CDR3, as DNA: TGCGCCAGCAGCCCACCGGGACAGGGCCCAGATACGCAGTATTTT. Protein: CASSPPGQGPDTQYF.

The V and J genes are TRBV21-1 and TRBJ2-7; the D segment call TRBD1 is taken from the table without a DNA check. TRBV21-1 is assigned pseudogene status. CDR3 length equals 15 residues. CDR3 protein: CASSRNRGLSYEQYF. The CDR3 DNA sequence: TGTGCCAGCAGCAGAAACAGGGGTCTCTCCTACGAGCAGTACTTC.

The V call is TRBV5-6, the J call TRBJ1-4; D gene unclear. Trimming took off 4 bases at V and 8 bases at J, with 9 bases between the two ends. Germline values: CDR1 SGHDT, CDR2 YYEEEE. CDR3 length: 12 amino acids. The CDR3 is CASSPYQEKLFF. DNA for the CDR3: TGTGCCAGCAGCCCTTACCAGGAAAAACTGTTTTTT.

This chain links TRBV6-5 with TRBJ1-2, with TRBD1 as a possible D gene (5 bases). CDR3 length: 12 amino acids. V lost 6 bases and J 3 bases, leaving 8 bases between the germline ends. The germline V gene has CDR1 MNHEY and CDR2 SVGAGI. The CDR3 reads CASRAGDYGYTF. The CDR3 nucleotides are TGTGCCAGCAGAGCGGGGGACTATGGCTACACCTTC.

A single count supports this clone. The CDR3 nucleotides are TGTGCCAGCAGCCTCGGGACAGGGGGTCGATACGAGCAGTACTTC. It is translated as CASSLGTGGRYEQYF. V is TRBV11-2 and J is TRBJ2-7, with 11 bases fitting TRBD1. Germline V gene lookup returns CDR1 SGHAT and CDR2 FQNNGV. The CDR3 is 15 residues long. V lost 5 bases, J lost 4 bases, and 7 bases stayed unmatched.

The V and J genes are TRBV3-1 (or the pseudogene TRBV3-2) and TRBJ2-2; TRBD2 is a possible D gene (5 bases). Trimming left V 1 base short and J 3 bases short, with 12 bases between. The germline gives CDR1 LGHDT, CDR2 YNNKEL (reference sequence). This CDR3 has 16 residues. CDR3 in DNA: TGTGCCAGCAGCCAAGTACGCGGGTCCGACACCGGGGAGCTGTTTTTT. It yields the protein CASSQVRGSDTGELFF.

The chain carries TRBV29-1 and TRBJ2-7, with 13 nucleotides matching TRBD2. The CDR3 runs 12 residues. Germline V CDR1 and CDR2: SQVTM, ANQGSEA. V gave up 5 bases and J gave up 13 bases; unmatched junction bases: 8. The CDR3 sequence is CSVTGTSGICYF. DNA of the CDR3: TGCAGCGTTACCGGGACTAGCGGGATATGTTACTTC.

This clone showed up just once. V gene TRBV6-5 combines with J gene TRBJ1-6; D not certain. Trimming took off 0 bases at V and 6 bases at J, with 9 bases between the two ends. Germline CDR1 reads MNHEY; CDR2 reads SVGAGI. The CDR3 is 15 amino acids. The CDR3 sequence is CASSYSLKPNSPLHF. The CDR3 nucleotides read TGTGCCAGCAGTTACTCGTTGAAGCCTAATTCACCCCTCCACTTT.

The rearrangement uses TRBV27 and TRBJ2-3; weak D call: TRBD1 (5 bases). The germline CDR1 and CDR2 sequences are MNHEY and SMNVEV (reference sequence). V shed 11 bases and J shed 3 bases, with 18 bases lying between them. The CDR3 spans 14 residues. Here the CDR3 reads CARELGHSTDTQYF. The CDR3 DNA follows: TGTGCCCGCGAGCTGGGGCACTCTACAGATACGCAGTATTTT.

The J gene is TRBJ2-7, the V gene TRBV5-4; TRBD2 agrees at 8 bases. The ends lost 4 bases at V and 6 bases at J; junction bases unmatched: 6. This CDR3 comprises 13 residues. The germline CDR1 and CDR2 sequences are SGHNT and YYREEE (reference sequence). The CDR3 loop is CASSVAGTTEQYF. For the CDR3, the DNA is TGTGCCAGCAGCGTAGCGGGGACGACCGAGCAGTACTTC.

Only one count was recorded for this clone. V gene TRBV28 combines with J gene TRBJ1-4; TRBD1 might be the D (5 bases). The CDR3 length is 14 residues. Germline V gives CDR1 MDHEN, CDR2 SYDVKM. Trimming stripped 6 bases from V and 7 bases from J, with 15 bases between. CDR3 bases: TGTGCCAGCAGGAGGGGCCCCGGGAGTGAAAAACTGTTTTTT. It specifies CASRRGPGSEKLFF. The whole variable domain, remainder taken from reference TRBV28 and TRBJ1-4, is DVKVTQSSRYLVKRTGEKVFLECVQDMDHENMFWYRQDPGLGLRLIYFSYDVKMKEKGDIPEGYSVSREKKERFSLILESASTNQTSMYLCASRRGPGSEKLFFGSGTQLSVL.

V is TRBV11-2 and J is TRBJ2-7, with 7 nucleotides matching TRBD1. J was trimmed by 0 bases and V by 4 bases; bases with no gene match: 0. CDR3 length: 13 amino acids. Germline values: CDR1 SGHAT, CDR2 FQNNGV. CDR3 in DNA: TGTGCCAGCAGCTGGGACAGCTCCTACGAGCAGTACTTC. This gives the protein CASSWDSSYEQYF. Drawing the rest from reference TRBV11-2 and TRBJ2-7, the complete variable domain is EAGVAQSPRYKIIEKRQSVAFWCNPISGHATLYWYQQILGQGPKLLIQFQNNGVVDDSQLPKDRFSAERLKGVDSTLKIQPAKLEDSAVYLCASSWDSSYEQYFGPGTRLTVT.

This chain uses TRBV7-3 with TRBJ2-2; 7 bases match TRBD2. Germline V gives CDR1 SGHTA, CDR2 FQGTGA. J was trimmed by 6 bases and V by 4 bases; bases with no gene match: 17. The CDR3 sequence is 18 residues long. This CDR3 is CASSSSTGGRGPAGELFF. CDR3 sequence (DNA): TGTGCCAGCAGCTCCTCAACGGGCGGGAGAGGTCCCGCCGGGGAGCTGTTTTTT.

The chain recombines TRBV5-1 with TRBJ2-7; 13 bases map to TRBD2. Germline assignment: CDR1 SGHRS and CDR2 YFSETQ. V was pared by 0 bases and J by 0 bases, with 0 bases of the junction left unmatched. The CDR3 runs to 16 residues. Here the CDR3 reads CASSLGLAGGSYEQYF. The CDR3 nucleotides read TGCGCCAGCAGCTTGGGACTAGCGGGGGGCTCCTACGAGCAGTACTTC.

The chain employs TRBV4-1 and TRBJ2-7; tentative D call: TRBD2 (6 bases). CDR3 length: 15 residues. Germline loops: CDR1 MGHRA, CDR2 YSYEKL. V was pared by 0 bases and J by 0 bases, with 9 bases between. CDR3 coding DNA: TGCGCCAGCAGCCAAGAGATTAGCGGCTCCTACGAGCAGTACTTC. Amino acids: CASSQEISGSYEQYF.

This chain uses TRBV5-4 with TRBJ2-7; a possible D gene is TRBD1 (6 bases). Germline CDR1 SGHNT, CDR2 YYREEE (reference sequence). The CDR3 runs 13 residues. V shed 9 bases and J shed 2 bases, with 15 bases lying between them. This chain's CDR3 is CATVDSFTYEQYF. Written as DNA, the CDR3 is TGTGCCACCGTGGACAGTTTCACCTACGAGCAGTACTTC. Looking up the rest from reference TRBV5-4 and TRBJ2-7 gives the full variable domain: ETGVTQSPTHLIKTRGQQVTLRCSSQSGHNTVSWYQQALGQGPQFIFQYYREEENGRGNFPPRFSGLQFPNYSSELNVNALELDDSALYLCATVDSFTYEQYFGPGTRLTVT.

The chain links TRBV3-1 (or the pseudogene TRBV3-2) to TRBJ2-1, with TRBD2 matching over 9 bases. The germline gives CDR1 LGHDT, CDR2 YNNKEL (reference sequence). The V and J ends lost 1 base and 4 bases, in that order; junction bases with no gene match: 2. The CDR3 has 15 amino acids. The CDR3 DNA sequence: TGTGCCAGCAGCCAAGTCCTAGCGGGGTACAATGAGCAGTTCTTC. It is translated as CASSQVLAGYNEQFF.

V gene TRBV4-1 combines with J gene TRBJ1-1; D is undetermined. Trimming left V 0 bases short and J 1 base short, with 3 bases between. The CDR3 length is 13 residues. Germline V gene sequence: CDR1 MGHRA, CDR2 YSYEKL. CDR3 in DNA: TGCGCCAGCAGCCAAGACGGGAACACTGAAGCTTTCTTT. It specifies CASSQDGNTEAFF.

V gene TRBV6-2 or TRBV6-3 combines with J gene TRBJ2-7; possibly TRBD1 for D (6 bases). V was trimmed by 4 bases and J by 1 base, leaving 11 bases between them. This CDR3 contains 14 residues. Germline loops: CDR1 MNHEY, CDR2 SVGEGT. The CDR3 protein is CASSSHRESYEQYF. The CDR3 DNA reads as TGTGCCAGCAGTTCTCACAGGGAGTCCTACGAGCAGTACTTC.

The V and J genes are TRBV2 and TRBJ1-5; D is possibly TRBD1 (5 bases). Trimming removed 3 bases from V and 5 bases from J, with 8 bases in between. Looked up from germline, CDR1 is SNHLY and CDR2 is FYNNEI. The CDR3 is made up of 13 amino acids. The CDR3: CASSDRVYQPQHF. CDR3 sequence (DNA): TGTGCCAGCAGTGACAGGGTGTATCAGCCCCAGCATTTT.

The chain is built from TRBV13 and TRBJ2-7, with TRBD2 as a possible D gene (6 bases). Trimming removed 0 bases at V and 1 base at J, with 19 bases between. The CDR3 contains 18 residues. The germline CDR1 and CDR2 sequences are PRHDT and FYEKMQ (reference sequence). The CDR3 here is CASSLGLWTNPQSYEQYF. For the CDR3, the DNA is TGTGCCAGCAGCTTAGGTTTATGGACTAACCCTCAGTCCTACGAGCAGTACTTC. Variable domain in full (rest from reference TRBV13 and TRBJ2-7): AAGVIQSPRHLIKEKRETATLKCYPIPRHDTVYWYQQGPGQDPQFLISFYEKMQSDKGSIPDRFSAQQFSDYHSELNMSSLELGDSALYFCASSLGLWTNPQSYEQYFGPGTRLTVT.

The chain is built from TRBV27 and TRBJ1-5, with 8 bases aligning to TRBD1. With V trimmed by 8 bases and J by 6 bases, 6 bases remained unmatched. The CDR3 runs 13 residues. Germline values: CDR1 MNHEY, CDR2 SMNVEV (reference sequence). CDR3 sequence: CASAQTGAQPQHF. The DNA for the CDR3 is TGTGCCAGCGCACAGACAGGGGCTCAGCCCCAGCATTTT.

This chain connects TRBV5-1 to TRBJ1-4, with TRBD1 matching 8 bases. The CDR3 has 14 residues. Per germline, CDR1 SGHRS and CDR2 YFSETQ. With 3 bases clipped from V and 4 bases from J, the junction kept 2 bases outside the gene matches. This CDR3 is CASSWGQVNEKLFF. For the CDR3, the DNA is TGCGCCAGCAGCTGGGGACAGGTTAATGAAAAACTGTTTTTT.

The rearrangement links TRBV28 to TRBJ2-1; 10 nucleotides line up with TRBD1. CDR3 size: 14 residues. CDR1 is MDHEN and CDR2 is SYDVKM in the germline V gene. V was pared by 7 bases and J by 7 bases, with 7 bases of the junction left unmatched. Here the CDR3 reads CASTRDRGRNEQFF. As DNA, the CDR3 is TGTGCCAGCACCCGGGACAGGGGCCGGAATGAGCAGTTCTTC.